A selection of T cell receptor beta chains follows, all from one sample in a study of T cells in narcolepsy. Generated by immunoSEQ multiplex PCR, the TCRdb table keeps only in-frame clones and is missing some. The profile shows 25,000 to 35,000 clones, about four fifths of them singletons. The material sequenced was CD45RA- memory CD4+ T cells from PBMCs. The receptors derive from a human donor with narcolepsy. The CDR3 runs from the conserved cysteine through the conserved F or W. Fields, in order: V gene, clone size, D gene, CDR3 length, J gene, CDR3 DNA, CDR3 protein. A D gene is named only where the DNA matches it firmly. For some rows the clone size is stated as once, few or many, or as a class when expanded; others skip it.

>TRBV7-8|NA|NA|15|TRBJ1-5
TGTGCCAGCAGCCGGGGGGCCGGGGCTGGTCAGCCCCAGCATTTT
CASSRGAGAGQPQHF
>TRBV2|NA|NA|14|TRBJ1-4
TGTGCCAGCAGCGAAGGGGTGTTTGGGGAAAAACTGTTTTTT
CASSEGVFGEKLFF
>TRBV18|NA|NA|14|TRBJ2-7
TGTGCCAGCTCACCAACTAGCCTTGGTTACGAGCAGTACTTC
CASSPTSLGYEQYF
>TRBV6-1|NA|NA|12|TRBJ2-7
TGTGCCAGCAAGAGGGGAGGCGACGAGCAGTACTTC
CASKRGGDEQYF
>TRBV18|NA|NA|16|TRBJ2-5
TGTGCCAGCTCACCACTTCCGACCCGAGGCTTTGAGACCCAGTACTTC
CASSPLPTRGFETQYF
>TRBV10-1|once|TRBD1|16|TRBJ2-5
TGCGCCAGCAGTGACTACCGGGACAGGGGAAAAGAGACCCAGTACTTC
CASSDYRDRGKETQYF
>TRBV7-7|NA|NA|16|TRBJ2-1
TGTGCCAGCAGCCCCGCCAGGGGGGACTCCTACAATGAGCAGTTCTTC
CASSPARGDSYNEQFF
>TRBV19|once|NA|14|TRBJ2-1
TGTGCCAGTAAAACCAGGGGTCCCTACAATGAGCAGTTCTTC
CASKTRGPYNEQFF
>TRBV5-4|few|NA|15|TRBJ1-4
TGTGCCAGCAGCCTCCAGGGCGAGGCTAATGAAAAACTGTTTTTT
CASSLQGEANEKLFF
>TRBV5-1|NA|NA|15|TRBJ2-3
TGCGCCAGCAGCTCGGACGGTTCTAGCACAGATACGCAGTATTTT
CASSSDGSSTDTQYF
>TRBV19|NA|TRBD1|15|TRBJ1-3
TGTGCCAGTAGTACCGGGACAGTATTTGGAAACACCATATATTTT
CASSTGTVFGNTIYF
>TRBV11-2|NA|TRBD1|17|TRBJ1-1
TGTGCCAGCAGCTTAGTGGGACAGGGGGCTTGGCACACTGAAGCTTTCTTT
CASSLVGQGAWHTEAFF
>TRBV7-2|NA|NA|15|TRBJ2-7
TGTGCCAGCAGCTCCACTTTGCTCCTCCAAGGCGAGCAGTACTTC
CASSSTLLLQGEQYF
>TRBV13|few|NA|15|TRBJ1-2
TGTGCCAGCGGGCCCCAGGGACTGTTTGGCTATGGCTACACCTTC
CASGPQGLFGYGYTF